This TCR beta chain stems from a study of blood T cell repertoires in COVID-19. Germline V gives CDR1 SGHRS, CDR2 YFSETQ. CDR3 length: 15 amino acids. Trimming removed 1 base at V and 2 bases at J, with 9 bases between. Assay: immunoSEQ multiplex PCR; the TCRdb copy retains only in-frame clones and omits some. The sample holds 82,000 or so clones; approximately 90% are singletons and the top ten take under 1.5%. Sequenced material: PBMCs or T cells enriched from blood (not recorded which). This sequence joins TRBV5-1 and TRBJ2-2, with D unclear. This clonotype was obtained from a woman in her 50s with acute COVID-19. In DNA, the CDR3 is TGCGCCAGCAGCTTGATGGCGGTTAACACCGGGGAGCTGTTTTTT. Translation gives CASSLMAVNTGELFF.